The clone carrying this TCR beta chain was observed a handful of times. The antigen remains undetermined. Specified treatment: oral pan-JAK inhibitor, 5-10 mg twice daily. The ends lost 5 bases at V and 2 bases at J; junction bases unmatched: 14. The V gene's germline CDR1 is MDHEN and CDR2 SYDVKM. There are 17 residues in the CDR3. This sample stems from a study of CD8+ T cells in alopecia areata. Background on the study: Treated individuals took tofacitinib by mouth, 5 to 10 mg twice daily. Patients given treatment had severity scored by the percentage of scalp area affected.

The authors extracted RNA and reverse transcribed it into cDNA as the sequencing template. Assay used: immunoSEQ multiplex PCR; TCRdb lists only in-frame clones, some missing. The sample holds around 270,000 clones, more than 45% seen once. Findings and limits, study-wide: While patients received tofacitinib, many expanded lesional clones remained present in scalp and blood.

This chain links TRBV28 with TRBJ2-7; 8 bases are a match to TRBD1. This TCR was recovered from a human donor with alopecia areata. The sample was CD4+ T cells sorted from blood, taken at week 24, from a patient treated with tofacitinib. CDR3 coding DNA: TGTGCCAGCAGTCCACGACCACCGGGACAGGCAACCTACGAGCAGTACTTC. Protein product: CASSPRPPGQATYEQYF.